These 13 T cell receptor beta chains came from one sample sequenced in a study of response to subunit inactivated influenza vaccine. TCRdb used MiXCR to reprocess the RT-PCR reads, holding one entry per CDR3 protein. The data contain some 600,000 distinct CDR3 sequences, around 15% of them singletons. This specimen was PBMCs from blood, taken 14 days before vaccination. The receptors derive from a man over 45 who received an inactivated influenza vaccine.

The CDR3 reads CASSLEILAGSRSGTQYF. The CDR3 region has the DNA TGTGCCAGCAGCTTAGAAATACTAGCGGGATCCCGTAGCGGTACGCAGTATTTT. The genes are TRBV11-2 and TRBJ2-3; 10 bases fit TRBD2. In germline, CDR1 is SGHAT, CDR2 FQNNGV. V lost 0 bases to trimming and J lost 8 bases; unmatched junction nucleotides: 14. CDR3 length: 18 amino acids.

The chain has TRBV6-2 or TRBV6-3 and TRBJ2-3; TRBD1 matches at 7 bases. Germline loops: CDR1 MNHEY, CDR2 SVGEGT. This CDR3 has 15 amino acids. Germline trimming cut 0 bases from V and 6 bases from J; bases unmatched to any gene: 6. CDR3 sequence reads: CASSYSTGNMDTQYF. The CDR3, as DNA: TGTGCCAGCAGTTACTCGACAGGGAATATGGATACGCAGTATTTT.

The chain recombines TRBV28 with TRBJ2-7, with D possibly called TRBD1 or TRBD2 (5 bases each). CDR3 length: 17 residues. Germline CDR1 MDHEN, CDR2 SYDVKM. V gave up 2 bases and J gave up 0 bases, with 17 bases separating them. The CDR3 DNA reads as TGTGCCAGCAGTTTAAGTTTGGGCGCAGGGAGCTCCTACGAGCAGTACTTC. The encoded protein is CASSLSLGAGSSYEQYF.

The V call is TRBV20-1, the J call TRBJ2-1; 8 bases line up with TRBD2. CDR1 is DFQATT and CDR2 is SNEGSKA in the germline V gene (reference sequence). The CDR3 loop spans 15 amino acids. J was trimmed by 6 bases and V by 2 bases; bases with no gene match: 9. This CDR3 reads CSARSPSGSGNEQFF. CDR3 nucleotide sequence: TGCAGTGCTAGATCGCCCAGCGGGAGTGGCAATGAGCAGTTCTTC.

J is TRBJ1-5 and V is TRBV24-1; 7 bases fit TRBD1. This CDR3 region has 16 residues. Per germline, CDR1 KGHDR and CDR2 SFDVKD. The V and J ends lost 4 bases and 1 base, in that order; junction bases with no gene match: 6. CDR3 sequence: CATSDQKGASNQPQHF. The CDR3 nucleotides read TGTGCCACCAGTGACCAAAAGGGGGCAAGCAATCAGCCCCAGCATTTT.

This chain links TRBV4-3 with TRBJ2-3, with unresolved D. This CDR3 spans 17 amino acids. V was shortened by 1 base and J by 6 bases, with 20 bases between the two germline ends. Germline CDR1 LGHNA, CDR2 YSLEER. The CDR3 sequence is CASSQGVVTHIGDTQYF. The CDR3 region has the DNA TGCGCCAGCAGCCAAGGGGTCGTGACACACATTGGGGATACGCAGTATTTT.

In its sample, this clonotype was seen a few times. This sequence joins TRBV6-5 and TRBJ2-3, with 9 bases aligning to TRBD2. The CDR3 is 17 residues long. The V gene's germline CDR1 is MNHEY and CDR2 SVGAGI. The V gene end was trimmed by 0 bases and the J gene end by 4 bases; junction bases not matched to a gene: 8. The CDR3 coding sequence is TGTGCCAGCAGTTACTCGATCGGCGGGGGGGCCCCAGATACGCAGTATTTT. Translated, it gives CASSYSIGGGAPDTQYF.

V and J are TRBV15 and TRBJ1-2, with 11 nucleotides matching TRBD1. The germline CDR1 and CDR2 sequences are LNHNV and YYDKDF (reference sequence). V lost 6 bases to trimming and J lost 4 bases; unmatched junction nucleotides: 4. CDR3 length equals 14 residues. The CDR3 loop is CATRAGTGGYGYTF. In nucleotides, the CDR3 is TGTGCCACCAGGGCCGGGACAGGGGGCTATGGCTACACCTTC.

The genes are TRBV6-1 and TRBJ1-6; 7 nucleotides align to TRBD1. This CDR3 has 13 amino acids. The V and J ends lost 6 bases and 8 bases, in that order; junction bases with no gene match: 4. Germline-derived CDR1 and CDR2 are MNHNS and SASEGT. The DNA for the CDR3 is TGTGCCAGCAGACAGGGGCGGGATTCACCCCTCCACTTT. Translating it yields CASRQGRDSPLHF.

Many counts were recorded for this clonotype. The V call is TRBV20-1, the J call TRBJ2-7, with D tentatively TRBD2 (5 bases). V gave up 6 bases and J gave up 6 bases, with 18 bases separating them. This CDR3 contains 13 residues. Germline values: CDR1 DFQATT, CDR2 SNEGSKA (reference sequence). The CDR3 DNA sequence: TGCAGTGCCAAGTCTAACCCCGGGATCGAGCAGTACTTC. Amino acid sequence: CSAKSNPGIEQYF.

There are a few counts of this clonotype. The chain couples TRBV24-1 to TRBJ1-1, with D hard to call. The CDR3 sequence is 11 residues long. V was clipped by 5 bases and J by 4 bases, with 4 bases between them. Germline loops: CDR1 KGHDR, CDR2 SFDVKD. The CDR3 bases are TGTGCCACCAGTGCTGGCACTGAAGCTTTCTTT. This translates into CATSAGTEAFF.

The table lists this clonotype with a few counts. The chain combines TRBV6-2 or TRBV6-3 with TRBJ2-4, with D uncertain. V lost 0 bases and J lost 0, with 12 bases in between. The CDR3 is 17 residues long. Germline CDR1 MNHEY, CDR2 SVGEGT. Here the CDR3 reads CASSYSGGELAKNIQYF. The CDR3 coding sequence is TGTGCCAGCAGTTACTCAGGTGGTGAACTAGCCAAAAACATTCAGTACTTC.

J is TRBJ1-5 and V is TRBV20-1; 7 positions match TRBD1. Germline CDR1 and CDR2: DFQATT and SNEGSKA (reference sequence). With V trimmed by 3 bases and J by 4 bases, 9 bases remained unmatched. CDR3 length: 15 residues. The CDR3 region has the DNA TGCAGTGCTAGTGAGGGAGGGGGCCTTAATCAGCCCCAGCATTTT. Translation: CSASEGGGLNQPQHF.